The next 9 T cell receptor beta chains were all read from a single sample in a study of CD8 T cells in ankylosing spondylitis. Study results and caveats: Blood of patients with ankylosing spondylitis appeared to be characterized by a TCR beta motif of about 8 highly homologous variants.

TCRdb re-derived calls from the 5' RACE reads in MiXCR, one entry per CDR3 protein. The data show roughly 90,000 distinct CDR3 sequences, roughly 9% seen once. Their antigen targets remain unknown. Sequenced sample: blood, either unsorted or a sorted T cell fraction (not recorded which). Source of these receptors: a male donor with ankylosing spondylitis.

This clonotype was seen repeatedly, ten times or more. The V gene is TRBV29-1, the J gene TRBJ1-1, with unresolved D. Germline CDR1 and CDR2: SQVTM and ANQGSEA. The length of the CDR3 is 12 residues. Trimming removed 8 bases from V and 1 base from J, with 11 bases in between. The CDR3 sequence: CSTRGGNTEAFF. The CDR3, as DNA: TGCAGCACACGGGGAGGGAACACTGAAGCTTTCTTT. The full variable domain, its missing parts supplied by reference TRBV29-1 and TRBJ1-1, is SAVISQKPSRDICQRGTSLTIQCQVDSQVTMMFWYRQQPGQSLTLIATANQGSEATYESGFVIDKFPISRPNLTFSTLTVSNMSPEDSSIYLCSTRGGNTEAFFGQGTRLTVV.

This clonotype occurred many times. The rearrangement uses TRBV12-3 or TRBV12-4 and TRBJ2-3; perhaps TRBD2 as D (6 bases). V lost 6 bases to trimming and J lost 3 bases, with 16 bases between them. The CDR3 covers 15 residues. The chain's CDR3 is CASRHYEGRTDTQYF. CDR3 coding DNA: TGTGCCAGCAGGCACTACGAAGGGAGGACAGATACGCAGTATTTT.

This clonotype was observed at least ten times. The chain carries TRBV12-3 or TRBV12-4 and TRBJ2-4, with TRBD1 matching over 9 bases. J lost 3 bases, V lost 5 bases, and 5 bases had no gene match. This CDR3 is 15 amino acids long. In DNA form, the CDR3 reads TGTGCCAGCAGTCCGGGACAGGGAAGCAAAAACATTCAGTACTTC. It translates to CASSPGQGSKNIQYF.

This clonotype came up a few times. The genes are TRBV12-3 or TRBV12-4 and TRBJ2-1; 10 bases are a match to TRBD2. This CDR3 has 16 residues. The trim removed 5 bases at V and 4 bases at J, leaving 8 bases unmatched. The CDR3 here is CASSHLAGGKYNEQFF. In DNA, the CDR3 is TGTGCCAGCAGTCACTTAGCGGGAGGAAAATACAATGAGCAGTTCTTC.

The CDR3 sequence: CASKVWASSGANVLTF. The DNA of the CDR3 is TGTGCCAGCAAGGTGTGGGCCAGCTCTGGGGCCAACGTCCTGACTTTC. The chain couples TRBV6-1 to TRBJ2-6; D ambiguous. Germline CDR1 MNHNS, CDR2 SASEGT. Trimming removed 7 bases from V and 0 bases from J, with 13 bases in between. The CDR3 has 16 residues.

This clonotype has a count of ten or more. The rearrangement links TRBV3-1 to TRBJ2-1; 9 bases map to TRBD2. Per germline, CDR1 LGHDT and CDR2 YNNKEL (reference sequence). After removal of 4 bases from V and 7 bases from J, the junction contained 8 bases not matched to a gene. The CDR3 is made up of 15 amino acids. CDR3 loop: CASSRVAGAENEQFF. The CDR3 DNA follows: TGTGCCAGCAGCCGGGTAGCGGGAGCGGAAAATGAGCAGTTCTTC.

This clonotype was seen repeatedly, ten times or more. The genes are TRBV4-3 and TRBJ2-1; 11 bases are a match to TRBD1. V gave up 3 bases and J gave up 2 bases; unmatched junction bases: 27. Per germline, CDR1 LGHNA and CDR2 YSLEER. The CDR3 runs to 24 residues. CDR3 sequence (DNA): TGCGCCAGCAGCCACCCCGGGACAGGGGGTATTGCGGGAGCAGGTAGACTCACCTACAATGAGCAGTTCTTC. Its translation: CASSHPGTGGIAGAGRLTYNEQFF.

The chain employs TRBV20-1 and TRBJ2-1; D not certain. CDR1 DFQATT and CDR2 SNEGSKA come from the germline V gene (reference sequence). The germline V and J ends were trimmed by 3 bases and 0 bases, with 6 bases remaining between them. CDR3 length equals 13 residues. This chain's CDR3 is CSASTSSYNEQFF. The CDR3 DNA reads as TGCAGTGCTAGCACGAGCTCCTACAATGAGCAGTTCTTC.

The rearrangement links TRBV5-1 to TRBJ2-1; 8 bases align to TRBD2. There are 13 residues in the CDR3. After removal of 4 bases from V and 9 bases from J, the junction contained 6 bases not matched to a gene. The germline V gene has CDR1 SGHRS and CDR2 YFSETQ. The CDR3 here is CASSLPGGGEQFF. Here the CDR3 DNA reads TGCGCCAGCAGCCTACCGGGGGGGGGTGAGCAGTTCTTC.